This T cell receptor (beta chain) was recorded in a study of blood T cell repertoires in COVID-19. Between the trimmed V and J ends, which lost 6 bases and 8 bases, there was a span of 16 bases. The CDR3 consists of 13 residues. From germline, CDR1 is SNHLY and CDR2 FYNNEI. Original processing methods: Nucleated cell counts were estimated from reference gene primer amplification. Produced via immunoSEQ multiplex PCR; TCRdb's table is partial and in-frame only. V and J calls and clone size are given by that table; D and trimming were obtained from the DNA. Among about 260,000 clones listed, approximately 90% were seen once.

The source material was peripheral blood. This chain connects TRBV2 to TRBJ1-1; possible D gene TRBD1, 6 bases. The sequence came from a man aged 18 to 35 with active or convalescent COVID-19. The CDR3 nucleotides are TGTGCCAGCAGCCTATACACAGGGAGAGAAGCTTTCTTT. Its protein is CASSLYTGREAFF. Full variable domain (missing parts from reference TRBV2 and TRBJ1-1): EPEVTQTPSHQVTQMGQEVILRCVPISNHLYFYWYRQILGQKVEFLVSFYNNEISEKSEIFDDQFSVERPDGSNFTLKIRSTKLEDSAMYFCASSLYTGREAFFGQGTRLTVV.